These 25 T cell receptor beta chains were all obtained from the same sample, sequenced in a study of cytomegalovirus exposure and HLA in healthy donors. The primer mix had 60 Vbeta and 13 Jbeta primers. Assay used: immunoSEQ multiplex PCR; TCRdb lists only in-frame clones, some missing. The sample consists of 200,000 or so clones, 70% to 80% of them appearing once. The sample consisted of PBMCs. These receptors were collected from a male donor in good health and CMV-seropositive.

This rearrangement joins TRBV25-1 to TRBJ2-1; 8 nucleotides align to TRBD2. Per germline, CDR1 MGHDK and CDR2 SYGVNS. V gave up 4 bases and J gave up 6 bases; unmatched junction bases: 5. The CDR3 loop spans 14 amino acids. CDR3 DNA sequence: TGTGCCAGCAGTGGAGCGGGGGAGCTCAATGAGCAGTTCTTC. Translating gives CASSGAGELNEQFF.

The V call is TRBV7-9, the J call TRBJ2-5; the match to TRBD2 covers 8 bases. Looked up from germline, CDR1 is SEHNR and CDR2 is FQNEAQ (reference sequence). The J segment lost 4 bases and the V segment lost 2 bases, leaving 15 bases of the junction unmatched. The CDR3 loop spans 18 amino acids. This CDR3 is CASSLFGAVAGMVETQYF. In DNA, the CDR3 is TGTGCCAGCAGCTTATTCGGCGCGGTAGCGGGAATGGTAGAGACCCAGTACTTC.

This clone was observed a single time. This chain connects TRBV7-9 to TRBJ1-2; D is unresolved. The CDR3 is 13 amino acids. Germline V lookup: CDR1 SEHNR, CDR2 FQNEAQ (reference sequence). The V and J ends lost 7 bases and 3 bases respectively, with 12 bases between them. The CDR3 DNA reads as TGTGCCAGCAACCGTGACGGGTACTATGGCTACACCTTC. This sequence encodes CASNRDGYYGYTF.

The V call is TRBV6-1, the J call TRBJ1-1, with D possibly matching TRBD1 (5 bases). The germline V gene encodes CDR1 MNHNS and CDR2 SASEGT. CDR3 length: 14 amino acids. The V gene lost 2 bases and the J gene lost 1 base, with 8 bases spanning the gap. CDR3 in DNA: TGTGCCAGCAGTGAAAGGGGCCGGAACACTGAAGCTTTCTTT. Protein: CASSERGRNTEAFF.

The chain has TRBV7-6 and TRBJ1-3; D gene unclear. Germline V CDR1 and CDR2: SGHVS, FNYEAQ. V shed 4 bases and J shed 0 bases, with 16 bases lying between them. The CDR3 is 17 residues long. CDR3 loop: CASSSLGLSSSGNTIYF. In nucleotides, the CDR3 is TGTGCCAGCAGCTCATTAGGACTCTCCAGCTCTGGAAACACCATATATTTT.

The V gene is TRBV19, the J gene TRBJ2-1; D is undetermined. In germline, CDR1 is LNHDA, CDR2 SQIVND (reference sequence). The length of the CDR3 is 12 residues. V was pared by 4 bases and J by 5 bases, with 6 bases between. The CDR3 nucleotides read TGTGCCAGTAGTAAGCAGGACAATGAGCAGTTCTTC. Protein sequence: CASSKQDNEQFF.

This chain uses TRBV7-9 with TRBJ2-5; 8 bases line up with TRBD1. The V segment lost 3 bases and the J segment 4 bases; nucleotides outside the gene matches: 19. The CDR3 loop spans 19 amino acids. Germline V CDR1 and CDR2: SEHNR, FQNEAQ (reference sequence). CDR3 sequence: CASSFLTRTGLSFGETQYF. The CDR3 DNA reads as TGTGCCAGCAGCTTTTTAACTAGGACAGGGCTATCTTTCGGAGAGACCCAGTACTTC.

V usage is TRBV7-9 and J usage is TRBJ2-3; D possibly corresponds to TRBD2 (5 bases). V was trimmed by 5 bases and J by 3 bases, leaving 18 bases between them. Germline-derived CDR1 and CDR2 are SEHNR and FQNEAQ (reference sequence). There are 16 residues in the CDR3. CDR3 in DNA: TGTGCCAGCAGCCCACCCTCTCCGCGGGTGACAGATACGCAGTATTTT. It codes for CASSPPSPRVTDTQYF.

The chain recombines TRBV25-1 with TRBJ2-2; 7 nucleotides align to TRBD2. Germline-derived CDR1 and CDR2 are MGHDK and SYGVNS. CDR3 length: 15 residues. Trimming took 6 bases from V and 6 from J; bases not matched to a gene: 10. CDR3 in amino acids: CASSAELARAGELFF. The CDR3 nucleotides read TGTGCCAGCAGCGCAGAACTAGCGAGGGCCGGGGAGCTGTTTTTT. Full variable domain (outside the CDR3, taken from reference TRBV25-1 and TRBJ2-2): EADIYQTPRYLVIGTGKKITLECSQTMGHDKMYWYQQDPGMELHLIHYSYGVNSTEKGDLSSESTVSRIRTEHFPLTLESARPSHTSQYLCASSAELARAGELFFGEGSRLTVL.

The chain recombines TRBV5-5 with TRBJ1-6; no clear D gene. The CDR3 loop spans 14 amino acids. V lost 0 bases and J 9 bases, leaving 10 bases between the germline ends. Germline V gene data show CDR1 as SGHKS and CDR2 as YYEKEE (reference sequence). The CDR3 loop reads CASSLERGISPLHF. Here the CDR3 DNA reads TGTGCCAGCAGCTTGGAACGGGGAATTTCACCCCTCCACTTT. The full variable domain, in which reference TRBV5-5 and TRBJ1-6 provide the parts outside the CDR3, is DAGVTQSPTHLIKTRGQQVTLRCSPISGHKSVSWYQQVLGQGPQFIFQYYEKEERGRGNFPDRFSARQFPNYSSELNVNALLLGDSALYLCASSLERGISPLHFGNGTRLTVT.

Comment on this clone: One end of the junction fails to match germline, which may point to a read error. The chain uses TRBV7-8 and TRBJ2-1; possible D gene TRBD2, 6 bases. Germline-derived CDR1 and CDR2 are SGHVS and FQNEAQ. There are 15 residues in the CDR3. The CDR3 loop is CASSTVRDSSNEQFF. Written as DNA, the CDR3 is TGTGCCAGCAGCACCGTAAGGGACTCCTCCAATGAGCAGTTCTTC.

CDR3 coding DNA: TGCGCCAGCAGCTTGGCAGTGTTGGGAGGCCCCGGAAACACCATATATTTT. Amino acid sequence: CASSLAVLGGPGNTIYF. The genes are TRBV5-1 and TRBJ1-3; D is undetermined. CDR1 is SGHRS, CDR2 YFSETQ, per germline. V was clipped by 0 bases and J by 4 bases, with 17 bases between them. CDR3 size: 17 residues.

Details on this clone: This CDR3 is also generated by other DNA sequences in the sample. This chain joins TRBV6-5 and TRBJ2-4; possible D gene TRBD1, 5 bases. V was pared by 5 bases and J by 2 bases, with 10 bases between. CDR3 size: 14 residues. CDR1 MNHEY and CDR2 SVGAGI come from the germline V gene. The CDR3 nucleotides read TGTGCCAGCAGTCCAGGACACCCCAAAAACATTCAGTACTTC. It is translated as CASSPGHPKNIQYF.

This chain connects TRBV7-8 to TRBJ1-4; D is perhaps TRBD1 (5 bases). The V end was cut by 8 bases, the J end by 8 bases, with 15 bases between. The length of the CDR3 is 13 residues. Germline values: CDR1 SGHVS, CDR2 FQNEAQ. CDR3: CASAGPFKEKLFF. DNA for the CDR3: TGTGCCAGCGCAGGGCCGTTTAAGGAAAAACTGTTTTTT.

A few counts support this clone. The genes are TRBV5-5 and TRBJ1-2; D call uncertain. Deletions cut 0 bases from V and 6 bases from J, with 18 bases between. Germline lookup yields CDR1 SGHKS and CDR2 YYEKEE (reference sequence). This CDR3 has 16 residues. The CDR3 sequence is CASSLGSVSLMDGYTF. CDR3 sequence (DNA): TGTGCCAGCAGCTTGGGTTCGGTCTCACTGATGGATGGCTACACCTTC. The variable domain in full, completed from reference TRBV5-5 and TRBJ1-2, reads DAGVTQSPTHLIKTRGQQVTLRCSPISGHKSVSWYQQVLGQGPQFIFQYYEKEERGRGNFPDRFSARQFPNYSSELNVNALLLGDSALYLCASSLGSVSLMDGYTFGSGTRLTVV.

This clone was counted once. This sequence joins TRBV5-1 and TRBJ1-1; tentative D call: TRBD1 (6 bases). Germline CDR1 is SGHRS and CDR2 is YFSETQ. This CDR3 is 15 amino acids long. Trimming shortened V by 1 base and J by 4 bases, and 14 bases separated the two germline ends. The CDR3 bases are TGCGCCAGCAGCTTGCAGGGGCGGATCGGCACTGAAGCTTTCTTT. Its translation: CASSLQGRIGTEAFF. The variable domain in full, with the rest retrieved from reference TRBV5-1 and TRBJ1-1, is KAGVTQTPRYLIKTRGQQVTLSCSPISGHRSVSWYQQTPGQGLQFLFEYFSETQRNKGNFPGRFSGRQFSNSRSEMNVSTLELGDSALYLCASSLQGRIGTEAFFGQGTRLTVV.

The chain links TRBV11-3 to TRBJ2-5; the match to TRBD1 covers 8 bases. The V gene end was trimmed by 5 bases and the J gene end by 5 bases; junction bases not matched to a gene: 7. Germline loops: CDR1 SGHNT, CDR2 YENEEA. The length of the CDR3 is 14 residues. The DNA for the CDR3 is TGTGCCAGCAGCCAAACAGGGGGGAAGGAGACCCAGTACTTC. Translating gives CASSQTGGKETQYF.

The chain combines TRBV7-2 with TRBJ2-7; no definite D call. Trimming stripped 2 bases from V and 2 bases from J, with 13 bases between. This CDR3 region has 15 residues. Germline V gives CDR1 SGHTA, CDR2 FQGNSA. CDR3 in amino acids: CASSLTPRQTYEQYF. DNA for the CDR3: TGTGCCAGCAGCTTAACACCGCGGCAAACCTACGAGCAGTACTTC.

The chain joins TRBV5-1 to TRBJ2-7; D is perhaps TRBD1 (8 bases). CDR1 SGHRS and CDR2 YFSETQ come from the germline V gene. Trimming left V 4 bases short and J 1 base short, with 15 bases between. The CDR3 runs to 15 residues. The CDR3 loop is CASSLGQGGSYEQYF. As DNA, the CDR3 is TGCGCCAGCAGCCTAGGACAGGGAGGGTCCTACGAGCAGTACTTC.

This chain connects TRBV6-4 to TRBJ2-1; 7 bases are a match to TRBD2. The CDR3 is 15 residues long. V lost 5 bases and J lost 6; bases outside the gene matches: 10. The germline gives CDR1 MRHNA, CDR2 SNTAGT. The CDR3 spells CASSQKWEGGNEQFF. The CDR3 nucleotides read TGTGCCAGCAGTCAAAAGTGGGAGGGCGGCAATGAGCAGTTCTTC.

CDR3 sequence reads: CASSSDIISTDTQYF. The DNA of the CDR3 is TGCGCCAGCAGCTCGGACATAATTAGCACAGATACGCAGTATTTT. The rearrangement links TRBV5-1 to TRBJ2-3, with D perhaps TRBD1 (5 bases). The CDR3 has 15 residues. Trimming took 3 bases from V and 0 from J, leaving 11 bases between them. Germline V gene sequence: CDR1 SGHRS, CDR2 YFSETQ.

The chain recombines TRBV11-1 with TRBJ2-6, with D hard to call. Germline V CDR1 and CDR2: SGHAT, FQDESV (reference sequence). The CDR3 loop spans 19 amino acids. Trimming took off 2 bases at V and 1 base at J, with 18 bases between the two ends. The CDR3: CASSLKRIQKLSGANVLTF. As DNA, the CDR3 is TGTGCCAGCAGCTTAAAAAGAATACAAAAATTGTCTGGGGCCAACGTCCTGACTTTC.

V is TRBV28 and J is TRBJ1-1, with a possible D match to TRBD1 (5 bases). The V gene's germline CDR1 is MDHEN and CDR2 SYDVKM. The length of the CDR3 is 12 residues. With 3 bases removed from V and 11 bases from J, the gap between germline ends came to 13 bases. The CDR3 DNA is TGTGCCAGCAGTTTGGTCGTGGGGGGGGCTTTCTTT. Translation gives CASSLVVGGAFF.

This chain uses TRBV2 with TRBJ2-5, with D unclear. V shed 3 bases and J shed 2 bases, with 10 bases lying between them. The CDR3 is made up of 14 amino acids. The germline V gene has CDR1 SNHLY and CDR2 FYNNEI. CDR3 amino acids: CASSDARKQETQYF. The DNA of the CDR3 is TGTGCCAGCAGTGATGCGAGAAAACAAGAGACCCAGTACTTC.

V is TRBV7-6 and J is TRBJ1-1, with 7 bases that match TRBD1. The CDR3 has 13 residues. Germline values: CDR1 SGHVS, CDR2 FNYEAQ. Unmatched junction bases numbered 3, after V lost 5 bases and J lost 3 bases. Here the CDR3 DNA reads TGTGCCAGCAGCCAGGGGGGACACACTGAAGCTTTCTTT. Translation: CASSQGGHTEAFF.